The 32 T cell receptor beta chains below all came from one sample that was sequenced in a study of T cell responses to AZD1222 COVID-19 vaccine. Here immunoSEQ multiplex PCR was the method, and the copy in TCRdb shows in-frame clones only, minus some. The repertoire holds approximately 150,000 clones, with approximately 93% as singletons. Sample: peripheral blood, taken on day 0 of AZD1222 vaccination. The receptors were sampled from an adult in good health.

This chain uses TRBV6-5 with TRBJ2-5; tentative D call: TRBD2 (5 bases). The CDR3 extends over 14 amino acids. Germline assignment: CDR1 MNHEY and CDR2 SVGAGI. Deletions cut 0 bases from V and 7 bases from J, with 12 bases between. CDR3: CASSYSRAPLTQYF. DNA for the CDR3: TGTGCCAGCAGTTACTCGAGGGCCCCTCTGACCCAGTACTTC.

The chain combines TRBV5-1 with TRBJ2-5; 8 nucleotides match TRBD2. The CDR3 has 15 residues. Germline values: CDR1 SGHRS, CDR2 YFSETQ. V lost 0 bases, J lost 3 bases, and 4 bases stayed unmatched. CDR3 loop: CASSLGGRREETQYF. In DNA, the CDR3 is TGCGCCAGCAGCTTGGGCGGGAGGCGGGAAGAGACCCAGTACTTC.

The chain carries TRBV30 and TRBJ1-5; tentative D call: TRBD1 (5 bases). This CDR3 spans 12 amino acids. The germline CDR1 and CDR2 sequences are GTSNPN and SVGIG (reference sequence). The V gene lost 8 bases and the J gene lost 5 bases, with 13 bases spanning the gap. CDR3: CAAGTGYQPQHF. The CDR3 region has the DNA TGTGCCGCCGGGACCGGGTATCAGCCCCAGCATTTT.

This chain uses TRBV18 with TRBJ1-2; unclear D gene. The CDR3 totals 13 residues. Deletions cut 2 bases from V and 8 bases from J, with 12 bases between. Per the germline V gene, CDR1 is KGHSH and CDR2 is LQKENI. For the CDR3, the DNA is TGTGCCAGCTCACCAGTGCCCGGGTACGGCTACACCTTC. As protein: CASSPVPGYGYTF.

The genes are TRBV6-5 and TRBJ2-1, with 8 nucleotides matching TRBD2. V lost 8 bases, J lost 5 bases, and 8 bases stayed unmatched. CDR3 length equals 14 residues. The germline CDR1 and CDR2 sequences are MNHEY and SVGAGI. CDR3 DNA sequence: TGTGCCAGCTGTCGGGGGGGCTGGGACAATGAGCAGTTCTTC. Protein product: CASCRGGWDNEQFF.

The CDR3 DNA sequence: TGTGCCAGCCGTGTGCCACAGGGGTCTAGCGGCTACACCTTC. Its translation is CASRVPQGSSGYTF. The chain joins TRBV5-6 to TRBJ1-2; 7 nucleotides agree with TRBD1. V dropped 7 bases and J dropped 8; count of bases not matched to a gene: 14. CDR3 length equals 14 residues. Germline assignment: CDR1 SGHDT and CDR2 YYEEEE. The whole variable domain, remainder taken from reference TRBV5-6 and TRBJ1-2, is DAGVTQSPTHLIKTRGQQVTLRCSPKSGHDTVSWYQQALGQGPQFIFQYYEEEERQRGNFPDRFSGHQFPNYSSELNVNALLLGDSALYLCASRVPQGSSGYTFGSGTRLTVV.

The V call is TRBV13, the J call TRBJ1-2; D not resolved. The CDR3 sequence is 12 residues long. The V gene lost 5 bases and the J gene lost 8 bases, with 12 bases spanning the gap. Germline V CDR1 and CDR2: PRHDT, FYEKMQ (reference sequence). The CDR3 bases are TGTGCCAGCAGCACCCGGACGCACGGCTACACCTTC. Translated: CASSTRTHGYTF.

The genes are TRBV29-1 and TRBJ1-1, with D perhaps TRBD1 (5 bases). Germline assignment: CDR1 SQVTM and CDR2 ANQGSEA. V lost 1 base, J lost 1 base, and 22 bases lay in between. The CDR3 length is 18 residues. The CDR3 DNA follows: TGCAGCGTTGAAGTTTTAGGCAGGGTTCTGGGTTCGAACACTGAAGCTTTCTTT. This gives the protein CSVEVLGRVLGSNTEAFF.

This clone has just one count. This chain joins TRBV28 and TRBJ2-3; a weak D match, TRBD1 (6 bases). CDR1 is MDHEN and CDR2 is SYDVKM in the germline V gene. The CDR3 totals 14 residues. The V end lost 6 bases, the J end lost 6 bases, and 16 bases lay between the germline ends. The chain's CDR3 is CASSPGQLLDTQYF. CDR3 nucleotides: TGTGCCAGCAGCCCGGGACAACTTTTGGATACGCAGTATTTT.

This clone was seen only once. V is TRBV19 and J is TRBJ1-2; 8 nucleotides align to TRBD1. The germline gives CDR1 LNHDA, CDR2 SQIVND (reference sequence). The CDR3 has 13 residues. V trimming: 7 bases; J trimming: 6 bases; junction bases outside the gene matches: 7. The CDR3 loop is CASTRGQANGYTF. The CDR3 nucleotides are TGTGCCAGTACCCGGGGACAGGCTAATGGCTACACCTTC.

The chain has TRBV5-1 and TRBJ2-2; D remains unclear. The CDR3 covers 14 residues. CDR1 is SGHRS and CDR2 is YFSETQ in the germline V gene. Trimming left V 0 bases short and J 2 bases short, with 5 bases between. The CDR3: CASSLVENTGELFF. The CDR3 nucleotides read TGCGCCAGCAGCTTGGTCGAAAACACCGGGGAGCTGTTTTTT.

This rearrangement joins TRBV2 to TRBJ2-7; TRBD2 matches at 13 bases. After removal of 7 bases from V and 3 bases from J, the junction contained 6 bases not matched to a gene. The CDR3 has 15 amino acids. Germline V gene lookup returns CDR1 SNHLY and CDR2 FYNNEI. The CDR3: CASKPGLAGVYEQYF. CDR3 in DNA: TGTGCCAGCAAACCCGGACTAGCGGGGGTCTACGAGCAGTACTTC.

This clone was detected only once. V is TRBV11-2 and J is TRBJ2-3; no definite D call. This CDR3 spans 14 amino acids. Trimming took 5 bases from V and 4 from J, leaving 13 bases between them. In germline, CDR1 is SGHAT, CDR2 FQNNGV. Here the CDR3 reads CASSTPGRPDTQYF. CDR3 nucleotide sequence: TGTGCCAGCAGCACCCCGGGTAGACCAGATACGCAGTATTTT.

V is TRBV6-5 and J is TRBJ1-2; 8 bases agree with TRBD1. Looked up from germline, CDR1 is MNHEY and CDR2 is SVGAGI. V was pared by 10 bases and J by 2 bases, with 9 bases of the junction left unmatched. The CDR3 runs to 14 residues. CDR3 bases: TGTGCCACCCTTACAGGGGGATACAACTATGGCTACACCTTC. Amino acids: CATLTGGYNYGYTF.

This chain joins TRBV11-2 and TRBJ1-5; the match to TRBD1 covers 7 bases. The V and J ends lost 1 base and 6 bases, in that order; junction bases with no gene match: 3. The CDR3 has 14 amino acids. Per germline, CDR1 SGHAT and CDR2 FQNNGV. The CDR3 coding sequence is TGTGCCAGCAGCTTAGGACAGGGTGGTCAGCCCCAGCATTTT. Its translation: CASSLGQGGQPQHF.

V and J are TRBV18 and TRBJ2-3, with unresolved D. V was clipped by 3 bases and J by 0 bases, with 13 bases between them. This CDR3 is built from 16 residues. The germline V gene encodes CDR1 KGHSH and CDR2 LQKENI. The CDR3 reads CASSPIGDVSTDTQYF. In DNA, the CDR3 is TGTGCCAGCTCACCGATAGGAGACGTGAGCACAGATACGCAGTATTTT.

The chain combines TRBV2 with TRBJ2-1; the match to TRBD1 covers 9 bases. Germline-derived CDR1 and CDR2 are SNHLY and FYNNEI. After removal of 5 bases from V and 5 bases from J, the junction contained 4 bases not matched to a gene. The CDR3 loop spans 14 amino acids. CDR3 in amino acids: CASSWDRENNEQFF. In nucleotides, the CDR3 is TGTGCCAGCAGTTGGGACAGGGAAAACAATGAGCAGTTCTTC.

The chain couples TRBV6-5 to TRBJ2-7, with D perhaps matching TRBD2 (5 bases). This CDR3 region has 13 residues. Trimming shortened V by 7 bases and J by 2 bases, and 12 bases separated the two germline ends. Germline CDR1 MNHEY, CDR2 SVGAGI. CDR3 in amino acids: CASTSGITYEQYF. CDR3 DNA sequence: TGTGCCAGCACCTCGGGGATTACCTACGAGCAGTACTTC.

The CDR3 here is CAIWDRDYGYTF. Written as DNA, the CDR3 is TGTGCCATCTGGGACAGGGACTATGGCTACACCTTC. The chain is built from TRBV10-3 and TRBJ1-2, with 9 nucleotides matching TRBD1. This CDR3 has 12 residues. The germline gives CDR1 ENHRY, CDR2 SYGVKD. V trimming: 8 bases; J trimming: 3 bases; junction bases outside the gene matches: 1.

The chain joins TRBV27 to TRBJ1-1; TRBD1 is a possible D gene (5 bases). In germline, CDR1 is MNHEY, CDR2 SMNVEV (reference sequence). V was cut by 2 bases and J by 3 bases, with 10 bases left in between. There are 14 residues in the CDR3. Here the CDR3 DNA reads TGTGCCAGCAGTTTAGTTTCGGGGGACACTGAAGCTTTCTTT. Its translation is CASSLVSGDTEAFF.

The rearrangement links TRBV14 to TRBJ1-3; unclear D gene. There are 14 residues in the CDR3. Germline V CDR1 and CDR2: SGHDN, FVKESK. Trimming took off 1 base at V and 0 bases at J, with 4 bases between the two ends. This CDR3 reads CASSQAHSGNTIYF. The CDR3 DNA is TGTGCCAGCAGCCAAGCTCACTCTGGAAACACCATATATTTT.

This chain uses TRBV4-1 with TRBJ2-2; D gene ambiguous. The CDR3 has 13 amino acids. CDR1 MGHRA and CDR2 YSYEKL come from the germline V gene. The V end lost 4 bases, the J end lost 6 bases, and 9 bases lay between the germline ends. CDR3 residues: CASSPPTAGELFF. The CDR3 DNA follows: TGCGCCAGCAGCCCCCCCACGGCCGGGGAGCTGTTTTTT.

This sequence joins TRBV4-3 and TRBJ2-4; D is uncertain. The ends were cut back, 0 bases at V and 0 bases at J, with 15 bases in the middle. This CDR3 has 18 residues. The germline gives CDR1 LGHNA, CDR2 YSLEER. The CDR3 bases are TGCGCCAGCAGCCAAGATTTTACAGCCCCCCCAGCCAAAAACATTCAGTACTTC. Its translation: CASSQDFTAPPAKNIQYF.

DNA for the CDR3: TGTGCCAGTAGTAGGACAGGGACTAATGAAAAACTGTTTTTT. It specifies CASSRTGTNEKLFF. This chain links TRBV19 with TRBJ1-4; 8 bases map to TRBD1. This CDR3 is built from 14 residues. After removal of 4 bases from V and 2 bases from J, the junction contained 0 bases not matched to a gene. CDR1 is LNHDA, CDR2 SQIVND, per germline (reference sequence).

This rearrangement joins TRBV6-1 to TRBJ1-1, with no clear D. Per germline, CDR1 MNHNS and CDR2 SASEGT. The V and J ends lost 0 bases and 0 bases respectively, with 8 bases between them. This CDR3 contains 15 residues. The CDR3 DNA sequence: TGTGCCAGCAGTGAAGCGAGAGGTTTGAACACTGAAGCTTTCTTT. It specifies CASSEARGLNTEAFF.

A word on this clone: Other DNA sequences in this specimen translate into the identical CDR3. The rearrangement uses TRBV5-1 and TRBJ1-6; TRBD1 aligns across 8 bases. The CDR3 covers 15 residues. Germline V CDR1 and CDR2: SGHRS, YFSETQ. V lost 4 bases and J lost 7; bases outside the gene matches: 7. For the CDR3, the DNA is TGCGCCAGCAGCCCGGACAGGGCCGGGAATTCACCCCTCCACTTT. Protein product: CASSPDRAGNSPLHF.

The chain combines TRBV2 with TRBJ1-1; no firm D call. The CDR3 is 12 residues long. The V gene's germline CDR1 is SNHLY and CDR2 FYNNEI. The germline V and J ends were trimmed by 6 bases and 1 base, with 6 bases remaining between them. The DNA of the CDR3 is TGTGCCAGCAGGGCCACGAACACTGAAGCTTTCTTT. Residues: CASRATNTEAFF.

The rearrangement uses TRBV18 and TRBJ1-2; 7 nucleotides match TRBD1. Germline V gene sequence: CDR1 KGHSH, CDR2 LQKENI. V shed 1 base, J shed 6 bases, and the junction held 8 bases outside the gene matches. This CDR3 region has 15 residues. The CDR3 spells CASSPQETGTHGYTF. The CDR3 DNA reads TGTGCCAGCTCACCACAGGAGACAGGGACCCATGGCTACACCTTC.

This chain joins TRBV4-1 and TRBJ1-2, with D unresolved. V lost 0 bases, J lost 4 bases, and 12 bases lay in between. The CDR3 covers 15 residues. Germline lookup yields CDR1 MGHRA and CDR2 YSYEKL. CDR3 in DNA: TGCGCCAGCAGCCAAGAGAGGAACGCAGGCTATGGCTACACCTTC. Protein product: CASSQERNAGYGYTF.

This clone was counted once. The chain joins TRBV7-2 to TRBJ1-4; no firm D call. V was shortened by 5 bases and J by 4 bases, with 14 bases between the two germline ends. CDR1 is SGHTA, CDR2 FQGNSA, per germline. The CDR3 extends over 15 amino acids. CDR3 protein: CASSPREGYNEKLFF. CDR3 DNA: TGTGCCAGCAGCCCTAGAGAGGGTTATAATGAAAAACTGTTTTTT.

A single count supports this clone. The CDR3 protein is CASSLLNTEAFF. As DNA, the CDR3 is TGTGCCAGCAGCTTACTGAACACTGAAGCTTTCTTT. This chain uses TRBV7-9 with TRBJ1-1; D unclear. There are 12 residues in the CDR3. Germline CDR1 reads SEHNR; CDR2 reads FQNEAQ (reference sequence). Trimming pared 2 bases from V and 0 bases from J, leaving 1 base between.

This chain uses TRBV28 with TRBJ1-1; 7 nucleotides align to TRBD1. V dropped 1 base and J dropped 0; count of bases not matched to a gene: 2. The CDR3 consists of 15 residues. The germline CDR1 and CDR2 sequences are MDHEN and SYDVKM. CDR3 nucleotides: TGTGCCAGCAGTTTATCGACAGGGATGAACACTGAAGCTTTCTTT. Its protein is CASSLSTGMNTEAFF.